A single sample gave rise to the 21 T cell receptor beta chains below, sequenced in a study of early T cells in non-severe SARS-CoV-2 infection. A single record per CDR3 protein comes from TCRdb applying MiXCR to the 5' RACE reads. The repertoire consists of tens of thousands of distinct CDR3 sequences, with just under 9% occurring once and the leading ten covering 15% to 20%. Material: whole blood. All receptors derive from an adult who was a healthcare worker with PCR-confirmed SARS-CoV-2 infection or an uninfected control (not recorded which).

Many counts were recorded for this clonotype. The rearrangement uses TRBV7-2 and TRBJ1-1; 8 nucleotides line up with TRBD1. The CDR3 contains 14 residues. CDR1 SGHTA and CDR2 FQGNSA come from the germline V gene. With 3 bases clipped from V and 1 base from J, the junction kept 1 base outside the gene matches. In DNA form, the CDR3 reads TGTGCCAGCAGCTTTCAGGGGGCGAACACTGAAGCTTTCTTT. Amino acids: CASSFQGANTEAFF. Based on the CDR3 plus reference TRBV7-2 and TRBJ1-1, the full variable domain is GAGVSQSPSNKVTEKGKDVELRCDPISGHTALYWYRQSLGQGLEFLIYFQGNSAPDKSGLPSDRFSAERTGGSVSTLTIQRTQQEDSAVYLCASSFQGANTEAFFGQGTRLTVV.

This chain joins TRBV20-1 and TRBJ2-7; TRBD2 agrees at 8 bases. The CDR3 totals 15 residues. In germline, CDR1 is DFQATT, CDR2 SNEGSKA (reference sequence). Trimming removed 6 bases from V and 1 base from J; junction bases left unmatched: 11. CDR3 sequence: CSATYRTSRSYEQYF. The CDR3 coding sequence is TGCAGTGCCACCTACCGGACTAGCCGATCCTACGAGCAGTACTTC.

Concerning this clonotype itself: This may be a read error: a much more frequent sequence differs by one nucleotide. The chain uses TRBV29-1 and TRBJ1-5; 10 bases align to TRBD1. The CDR3 has 13 amino acids. Germline loops: CDR1 SQVTM, CDR2 ANQGSEA. The CDR3 DNA sequence: TGCAACGTGACGACAGGGGGCCTAGGGCCCCAGCATTTT. Its translation: CNVTTGGLGPQHF.

This clonotype was recorded many times. The V and J genes are TRBV9 and TRBJ2-3; TRBD2 might be the D (6 bases). The ends were cut back, 2 bases at V and 1 base at J, with 20 bases in the middle. The CDR3 extends over 18 amino acids. CDR1 SGDLS and CDR2 YYNGEE come from the germline V gene. This chain's CDR3 is CASSVARSGGLRTDTQYF. The DNA for the CDR3 is TGTGCCAGCAGCGTGGCCCGTTCCGGGGGACTCCGCACAGATACGCAGTATTTT.

This clonotype was counted many times. This chain uses TRBV28 with TRBJ1-1, with D hard to call. The CDR3 length is 11 residues. Per germline, CDR1 MDHEN and CDR2 SYDVKM. V shed 5 bases and J shed 8 bases, with 9 bases lying between them. The CDR3 DNA follows: TGTGCCAGCAGTACTAGGACGGAAGCTTTCTTT. Protein sequence: CASSTRTEAFF.

This chain links TRBV20-1 with TRBJ1-2, with D possibly being TRBD1 (5 bases). V shed 2 bases and J shed 4 bases, with 17 bases lying between them. The CDR3 has 15 amino acids. From germline, CDR1 is DFQATT and CDR2 SNEGSKA (reference sequence). CDR3 amino acids: CSARLAGRNGYGYTF. CDR3 in DNA: TGCAGTGCTAGACTGGCAGGGAGGAACGGCTATGGCTACACCTTC.

This clonotype has a handful of counts. The chain joins TRBV7-9 to TRBJ2-1, with D perhaps TRBD2 (8 bases). The germline V gene has CDR1 SEHNR and CDR2 FQNEAQ (reference sequence). The CDR3 is 16 amino acids. Trimming cost V 1 base and J 4 bases, with 14 bases left between them. The CDR3 DNA reads TGTGCCAGCAGCTTAGTAGTAGCGGGACAGTACAATGAGCAGTTCTTC. Amino acids: CASSLVVAGQYNEQFF.

This clonotype was recorded at least ten times. This rearrangement joins TRBV24-1 to TRBJ1-1, with D unresolved. V lost 7 bases and J 0 bases, leaving 14 bases between the germline ends. Germline V gene sequence: CDR1 KGHDR, CDR2 SFDVKD. The CDR3 covers 15 residues. CDR3 loop: CATRGSGLLNTEAFF. CDR3 nucleotides: TGTGCCACCAGGGGATCGGGGTTACTGAACACTGAAGCTTTCTTT.

The table lists this clonotype with a few counts. The chain employs TRBV6-5 and TRBJ1-1; the match to TRBD1 covers 8 bases. Germline V gene data show CDR1 as MNHEY and CDR2 as SVGAGI. Trimming took 2 bases from V and 5 from J; bases not matched to a gene: 4. This CDR3 has 14 residues. The CDR3 here is CASSYRTGRTEAFF. CDR3 sequence (DNA): TGTGCCAGCAGTTACCGGACAGGGCGGACTGAAGCTTTCTTT.

This clonotype came up many times. V gene TRBV12-3 or TRBV12-4 combines with J gene TRBJ2-7; 7 bases match TRBD2. J was trimmed by 2 bases and V by 5 bases; bases with no gene match: 6. The CDR3 loop spans 14 amino acids. The CDR3 loop is CASSAPSGAYEQYF. CDR3 DNA: TGTGCCAGCAGTGCACCTAGCGGCGCCTACGAGCAGTACTTC.

This clonotype was counted between two and nine times. The chain combines TRBV10-3 with TRBJ1-1; 9 bases are a match to TRBD1. V dropped 7 bases and J dropped 12; count of bases not matched to a gene: 6. Germline V lookup: CDR1 ENHRY, CDR2 SYGVKD. The CDR3 sequence is 11 residues long. CDR3 in amino acids: CAITRTGETFF. CDR3 bases: TGTGCCATCACCCGGACAGGGGAAACTTTCTTT.

About this clonotype: Since a much larger clone is just one base distant, this may be a read error. The gene calls are TRBV6-6 and TRBJ1-1, with no clear D. Germline V CDR1 and CDR2: MNHNY, SVGAGI (reference sequence). The CDR3 consists of 14 residues. The V gene lost 8 bases and the J gene lost 0 bases, with 13 bases spanning the gap. Here the CDR3 reads CASGPSTVNTEAFF. The DNA for the CDR3 is TGTGCCAGCGGTCCTTCGACGGTGAACACTGAAGCTTTCTTT.

This chain uses TRBV7-9 with TRBJ2-3; no firm D call. The germline V and J ends were trimmed by 6 bases and 2 bases, with 9 bases remaining between them. There are 13 residues in the CDR3. Germline V CDR1 and CDR2: SEHNR, FQNEAQ (reference sequence). The CDR3: CASSHDPTDTQYF. The CDR3 DNA sequence: TGTGCCAGCAGTCACGACCCCACAGATACGCAGTATTTT.

Turning to this clonotype: This may be a read error, as it is one base from a much larger clone. This rearrangement joins TRBV10-3 to TRBJ1-1; D is unclear. Trimming removed 0 bases from V and 4 bases from J, with 18 bases in between. The CDR3 has 17 amino acids. Germline V gene lookup returns CDR1 ENHRY and CDR2 SYGVKD. The CDR3 here is CAISESNKAPLSTEAFF. The CDR3 region has the DNA TGTGCCATCAGTGAGTCGAACAAAGCCCCCCTGAGCACTGAAGCTTTCTTT.

At least ten counts were recorded for this clonotype. The rearrangement joins TRBV28 to TRBJ2-7; 10 nucleotides match TRBD2. J gave up 2 bases and V 5 bases, and 3 bases lay outside the gene matches. The CDR3 contains 14 residues. Germline V gives CDR1 MDHEN, CDR2 SYDVKM. CDR3 loop: CASSHGLAAYEQYF. CDR3 bases: TGTGCCAGCAGTCACGGACTAGCGGCCTACGAGCAGTACTTC.

This clonotype has a handful of counts. Relative to the germline gene, one junction end is altered; a read error may explain this. The chain couples TRBV12-3 or TRBV12-4 to TRBJ1-6; TRBD1 matches 7 bases. The CDR3 has 16 amino acids. The CDR3 protein is CASSPDRDTYNSPLHF. The CDR3 DNA follows: TGTGCCAGCAGTCCCGACAGGGACACCTATAATTCACCCCTCCATTTT.

This clonotype was counted ten times or more. This chain uses TRBV12-3 or TRBV12-4 with TRBJ2-3; D gene unclear. The CDR3 spans 16 residues. V was cut by 6 bases and J by 0 bases, with 16 bases left in between. This CDR3 reads CASRDEALTSTDTQYF. In DNA form, the CDR3 reads TGTGCCAGCAGGGACGAGGCCTTAACTAGCACAGATACGCAGTATTTT.

There are a few counts of this clonotype. V usage is TRBV7-2 and J usage is TRBJ2-7; D is undetermined. Germline V CDR1 and CDR2: SGHTA, FQGNSA. V shed 5 bases and J shed 6 bases, with 8 bases lying between them. The CDR3 consists of 11 residues. CDR3 protein: CASSAGPEQYF. The DNA for the CDR3 is TGTGCCAGCAGCGCCGGGCCCGAGCAGTACTTC. Looking up the rest from reference TRBV7-2 and TRBJ2-7 gives the full variable domain: GAGVSQSPSNKVTEKGKDVELRCDPISGHTALYWYRQSLGQGLEFLIYFQGNSAPDKSGLPSDRFSAERTGGSVSTLTIQRTQQEDSAVYLCASSAGPEQYFGPGTRLTVT.

This clonotype was seen at least ten times. The V and J genes are TRBV2 and TRBJ2-1, with D perhaps given as TRBD1 or TRBD2 (5 bases each). Germline-derived CDR1 and CDR2 are SNHLY and FYNNEI. Trimming took off 7 bases at V and 9 bases at J, with 25 bases between the two ends. The CDR3 sequence is 16 residues long. The CDR3 DNA follows: TGTGCCAGCACCGCCCCGTCCGGGACCCCCCGGCGTGAGCAGTTCTTC. Residues: CASTAPSGTPRREQFF.

This clonotype was counted many times. The chain has TRBV4-1 and TRBJ2-7, with a tentative D call TRBD2 (5 bases). Germline V gene data show CDR1 as MGHRA and CDR2 as YSYEKL. The CDR3 length is 11 residues. Deletions cut 4 bases from V and 6 bases from J, with 7 bases between. This chain's CDR3 is CASSREGEQYF. The DNA for the CDR3 is TGCGCCAGCAGCCGTGAGGGCGAGCAGTACTTC.

This clonotype has just a few counts. The chain has TRBV6-5 and TRBJ2-6; D unclear. The CDR3 is 13 amino acids. V lost 7 bases and J lost 2, with 6 bases in between. Germline V lookup: CDR1 MNHEY, CDR2 SVGAGI. The CDR3 region is CASTTPGANVLTF. DNA of the CDR3: TGTGCCAGCACGACACCTGGGGCCAACGTCCTGACTTTC.